Below are 15 T cell receptor beta chains sequenced from a single sample in a study of CD8 T cells in Susac syndrome. Random hexamers primed reverse transcription of about 0.5 to 1 ug RNA. TCRdb recomputed calls from the immunoSEQ multiplex PCR reads with MiXCR, one row per CDR3 protein. The sample carries more than 150,000 distinct CDR3 sequences, 95% recorded once. Sample: CD8+ T cells from PBMCs. All receptors come from a human donor with multiple sclerosis.

This rearrangement joins TRBV3-1 to TRBJ1-5, with 8 bases fitting TRBD1. J was trimmed by 5 bases and V by 6 bases; bases with no gene match: 9. The CDR3 runs 15 residues. In germline, CDR1 is LGHDT, CDR2 YNNKEL (reference sequence). CDR3 protein: CASSRTGRQDQPQHF. The CDR3 nucleotides are TGTGCCAGCAGTCGGACAGGGAGGCAAGATCAGCCCCAGCATTTT.

This clonotype has only a few counts. The J gene is TRBJ2-3, the V gene TRBV30; no firm D call. V shed 5 bases and J shed 2 bases, with 17 bases lying between them. The CDR3 extends over 15 amino acids. The V gene's germline CDR1 is GTSNPN and CDR2 SVGIG (reference sequence). Written as DNA, the CDR3 is TGTGCCTGGGTTACCGCAGTATTCGACACAGATACGCAGTATTTT. Amino acids: CAWVTAVFDTDTQYF.

The V call is TRBV12-5, the J call TRBJ1-5, with D possibly TRBD1 on 6 matching bases. Germline V CDR1 and CDR2: LGHNT, FRNRAP. V was pared by 6 bases and J by 7 bases, with 10 bases between. The CDR3 is 12 residues long. The CDR3 loop reads CASGSTGQPQHF. The CDR3 DNA is TGTGCTAGTGGCTCCACAGGGCAGCCCCAGCATTTT. Using reference TRBV12-5 and TRBJ1-5 for the parts outside the CDR3, the full variable domain is DARVTQTPRHKVTEMGQEVTMRCQPILGHNTVFWYRQTMMQGLELLAYFRNRAPLDDSGMPKDRFSAEMPDATLATLKIQPSEPRDSAVYFCASGSTGQPQHFGDGTRLSIL.

This chain links TRBV27 with TRBJ2-1; the D gene is possibly TRBD2 (5 bases). V gave up 0 bases and J gave up 6 bases, with 6 bases separating them. The CDR3 is 13 residues long. CDR1 and CDR2 (germline): MNHEY, SMNVEV (reference sequence). The DNA of the CDR3 is TGTGCCAGCAGTTTATCGGACTTCAATGAGCAGTTCTTC. Its protein product is CASSLSDFNEQFF.

The V and J genes are TRBV5-1 and TRBJ1-6; TRBD1 matches at 8 bases. Germline V gene data show CDR1 as SGHRS and CDR2 as YFSETQ. This CDR3 region has 14 residues. V lost 5 bases, J lost 10 bases, and 8 bases stayed unmatched. The CDR3 loop reads CASRDGTGGSPLHF. The CDR3 DNA is TGCGCCAGCAGGGATGGGACAGGCGGATCACCCCTCCACTTT.

This clonotype was found once. This chain connects TRBV30 to TRBJ1-5, with D perhaps matching TRBD1 (6 bases). Trimming shortened V by 0 bases and J by 0 bases, and 9 bases separated the two germline ends. Germline V lookup: CDR1 GTSNPN, CDR2 SVGIG (reference sequence). CDR3 length: 15 amino acids. CDR3 loop: CAWSVGTTSNQPQHF. DNA for the CDR3: TGTGCCTGGAGTGTGGGGACAACTAGCAATCAGCCCCAGCATTTT.

The rearrangement joins TRBV24-1 to TRBJ1-1; D ambiguous. Germline V lookup: CDR1 KGHDR, CDR2 SFDVKD. The CDR3 consists of 15 residues. Between the trimmed V and J ends, which lost 12 bases and 4 bases, there was a span of 23 bases. The CDR3 here is CAPTDQPGSATEAFF. Here the CDR3 DNA reads TGTGCCCCCACAGACCAACCGGGGAGTGCCACTGAAGCTTTCTTT.

This sequence joins TRBV18 and TRBJ2-4; no clear D gene. This CDR3 is built from 16 residues. Looked up from germline, CDR1 is KGHSH and CDR2 is LQKENI. The germline V and J ends were trimmed by 3 bases and 0 bases, with 12 bases remaining between them. CDR3 in DNA: TGTGCCAGCTCACCCGCCGGCCCGCTAGCCAAAAACATTCAGTACTTC. It specifies CASSPAGPLAKNIQYF.

V is TRBV9 and J is TRBJ2-3, with 8 bases lining up with TRBD1. After removal of 3 bases from V and 2 bases from J, the junction contained 8 bases not matched to a gene. The CDR3 sequence is 16 residues long. Germline CDR1 SGDLS, CDR2 YYNGEE. The CDR3 bases are TGTGCCAGCAGCGCGACGACAGGGGCCACCACAGATACGCAGTATTTT. Translating gives CASSATTGATTDTQYF.

V and J are TRBV30 and TRBJ1-5, with 10 positions matching TRBD1. CDR1 is GTSNPN and CDR2 is SVGIG in the germline V gene (reference sequence). Unmatched junction bases numbered 3, after V lost 2 bases and J lost 5 bases. The CDR3 contains 14 residues. CDR3 nucleotide sequence: TGTGCCTGGAGTATCGGGACAGGGGATCAGCCCCAGCATTTT. Its translation: CAWSIGTGDQPQHF.

V gene TRBV20-1 combines with J gene TRBJ2-2; 7 nucleotides agree with TRBD2. Germline V CDR1 and CDR2: DFQATT, SNEGSKA (reference sequence). V shed 5 bases and J 5 bases; nucleotides not matched to a gene: 11. The CDR3 covers 15 residues. CDR3 in DNA: TGCAGTGCTGAGGCGGGGGATAAAGCGACCGGGGAGCTGTTTTTT. Translation gives CSAEAGDKATGELFF.

This chain connects TRBV11-2 to TRBJ2-1; either TRBD1 or TRBD2 may supply D (5 bases each). The CDR3 loop spans 16 amino acids. Per the germline V gene, CDR1 is SGHAT and CDR2 is FQNNGV. Trimming left V 7 bases short and J 5 bases short, with 21 bases between. In DNA, the CDR3 is TGTGCCAGCAATATTGGTTGGGGGTCAGAGAACAATGAGCAGTTCTTC. This translates into CASNIGWGSENNEQFF.

The rearrangement uses TRBV20-1 and TRBJ1-6; the D gene is possibly TRBD1 (5 bases). Trimming cost V 6 bases and J 10 bases, with 22 bases left between them. The CDR3 extends over 15 amino acids. Germline V gives CDR1 DFQATT, CDR2 SNEGSKA (reference sequence). The chain's CDR3 is CSARTAGEGRSPLHF. DNA for the CDR3: TGCAGTGCACGTACGGCAGGTGAGGGGCGGTCACCCCTCCACTTT.

This clonotype was detected a few times. The chain combines TRBV29-1 with TRBJ2-1; unclear D gene. The CDR3 length is 10 residues. Trimming removed 4 bases from V and 7 bases from J, with 5 bases in between. Germline V gene lookup returns CDR1 SQVTM and CDR2 ANQGSEA. CDR3 loop: CSVVGNEQFF. The CDR3 region has the DNA TGCAGCGTTGTGGGGAATGAGCAGTTCTTC.

J is TRBJ2-1 and V is TRBV30; no clear D. CDR1 and CDR2 (germline): GTSNPN, SVGIG (reference sequence). The length of the CDR3 is 15 residues. The V end lost 0 bases, the J end lost 4 bases, and 13 bases lay between the germline ends. DNA for the CDR3: TGTGCCTGGAGTGTTGCAGCCGAACTTTACAATGAGCAGTTCTTC. It translates to CAWSVAAELYNEQFF.